This T cell receptor (beta chain) was captured by sequencing in a study of tumor and adjacent non-tumor tissue in lung cancer. At the level of the study: There were 12 adenocarcinoma, a couple of squamous cell carcinoma and 1 small cell lung cancer cases. Stage I to III disease affected roughly 10 men and several women aged roughly 31 to 85. Approximately 4.2 million productive TCRbeta reads were obtained per sample on average. Findings and caveats of the study: In normal lung, the top 100 clones were significantly more dominant than in tumor.

This sample's RNA came from whole unsorted tissue. With regard to this clonotype: Its cognate antigen is unknown.

The library came from three nested PCR rounds adapted from ARM-PCR protocols. One entry per CDR3 protein, called by TCRdb with MiXCR from the multiplex PCR reads. The top ten hold approximately 18% of the sample, which has over 130,000 distinct CDR3 sequences, around two thirds seen once. Germline V gives CDR1 MNHEY, CDR2 SVGAGI. This CDR3 contains 13 residues. V shed 3 bases and J shed 9 bases, with 12 bases lying between them. The receptor was derived from a man aged 60-69 years with small cell lung cancer. Material: lung tumor tissue. The chain uses TRBV6-5 and TRBJ2-1; the D is unclear. The CDR3 spells CASSYRRGAEQFF. CDR3 DNA sequence: TGTGCCAGCAGTTATAGGAGAGGAGCTGAGCAGTTCTTC.